The clone carrying this T cell receptor (beta chain) was picked up a small number of times. Its target is not known. V lost 0 bases and J lost 7, with 12 bases in between. CDR1 LNHDA and CDR2 SQIVND come from the germline V gene (reference sequence). This CDR3 contains 14 residues. Sequencing used immunoSEQ v3. Sequencing used immunoSEQ multiplex PCR; TCRdb keeps in-frame clones, though not all of them. The sample shows about 50,000 clones, 70% to 85% of them seen only once. The entry originates in a study of TIL therapy for anti-PD-1-resistant metastatic lung cancer. Turning to the study itself: Most patients had lung adenocarcinoma; a few tumors were EGFR-mutant, two ALK-rearranged; half smoked currently or formerly. Study results and caveats: The cohort had more treatment-naive, never-smoker and oncogene-addicted patients than typical.

The time point was: pre-treatment sample, taken before nivolumab and TIL therapy. Most excised metastases sampled were pleural nodules or supraclavicular lymph nodes. Tumors were harvested before any PD-1/PD-L1 blockade. The V and J genes are TRBV19 and TRBJ1-1; no clear D. The source is a person between 30 and 80 years old with non-small cell lung cancer. This material consisted of tumor tissue, taken at baseline. CDR3 loop: CASSIDYGQREAFF. The DNA for the CDR3 is TGTGCCAGTAGTATAGATTATGGGCAGCGTGAAGCTTTCTTT. The full variable domain, in which reference TRBV19 and TRBJ1-1 provide the parts outside the CDR3, is DGGITQSPKYLFRKEGQNVTLSCEQNLNHDAMYWYRQDPGQGLRLIYYSQIVNDFQKGDIAEGYSVSREKKESFPLTVTSAQKNPTAFYLCASSIDYGQREAFFGQGTRLTVV.